This entry lists 2 T cell receptor beta chains sequenced from one sample in a study of blood T cell repertoires in COVID-19. Sequenced by immunoSEQ multiplex PCR; TCRdb stores in-frame clones only, minus some. This sample has 110,000 or so clones; approximately 81% occur once, and the top ten carry 1.5% to 1.8%. Input material: peripheral blood. Receptor source: a man aged 50 to 59 with acute or convalescent COVID-19.

The genes are TRBV27 and TRBJ1-5, with TRBD1 matching 9 bases. The CDR3 loop spans 15 amino acids. Germline trimming cut 5 bases from V and 7 bases from J; bases unmatched to any gene: 9. Germline assignment: CDR1 MNHEY and CDR2 SMNVEV (reference sequence). CDR3 bases: TGTGCCAGCAGTCCACAGGGACAGGGAGACCAGCCCCAGCATTTT. Residues: CASSPQGQGDQPQHF.

This rearrangement joins TRBV19 to TRBJ1-1; tentatively, D is TRBD1 (6 bases). This CDR3 comprises 14 residues. The V end was cut by 5 bases, the J end by 1 base, with 11 bases between. The germline gives CDR1 LNHDA, CDR2 SQIVND (reference sequence). The chain's CDR3 is CASSLGTPNTEAFF. The CDR3 DNA sequence: TGTGCCAGTAGTCTCGGGACACCGAACACTGAAGCTTTCTTT.